This T cell receptor beta chain was observed in a study of naive and memory T cell subsets. General study findings and limits: From naive to CM, EM and EMRA, diversity decreased and Gini increased. Naive repertoires, especially CD8, held a few larger clonotypes, possibly memory cells re-expressing CD45RA. Over 95% of naive TCR sequences appeared only once after error correction, unlike memory subsets.

The CDR3 is 13 amino acids. V shed 1 base and J shed 2 bases, with 6 bases lying between them. CD4+ T cell IFNgamma after overnight CMV lysate exposure gave donor CMV status. After CD4 positive bead selection, the CD4-negative fraction gave CD8 T cells. The beta constant-region primer was an equimolar mix of two oligonucleotides covering TRBC1 and TRBC2. The ligated cDNA underwent four PCR rounds using SP2 and nested alpha and beta constant-region primers. Each CDR3 protein gets one entry after TCRdb re-called the UMI-ligation and nested PCR reads with MiXCR. Counted here are over 110,000 distinct CDR3 sequences, 15% to 20% occurring once; the ten biggest clones make up around 0.63%. Remarks on this clonotype: Its antigen is not known.

Sequencing was performed on naive CD8+ T cells from blood. V usage is TRBV12-3 or TRBV12-4 and J usage is TRBJ2-7; D is unclear. This TCR was recovered from a human donor in good health. The CDR3 sequence is CASSLGPTYEQYF. The DNA of the CDR3 is TGTGCCAGCAGTTTAGGACCGACCTACGAGCAGTACTTC.